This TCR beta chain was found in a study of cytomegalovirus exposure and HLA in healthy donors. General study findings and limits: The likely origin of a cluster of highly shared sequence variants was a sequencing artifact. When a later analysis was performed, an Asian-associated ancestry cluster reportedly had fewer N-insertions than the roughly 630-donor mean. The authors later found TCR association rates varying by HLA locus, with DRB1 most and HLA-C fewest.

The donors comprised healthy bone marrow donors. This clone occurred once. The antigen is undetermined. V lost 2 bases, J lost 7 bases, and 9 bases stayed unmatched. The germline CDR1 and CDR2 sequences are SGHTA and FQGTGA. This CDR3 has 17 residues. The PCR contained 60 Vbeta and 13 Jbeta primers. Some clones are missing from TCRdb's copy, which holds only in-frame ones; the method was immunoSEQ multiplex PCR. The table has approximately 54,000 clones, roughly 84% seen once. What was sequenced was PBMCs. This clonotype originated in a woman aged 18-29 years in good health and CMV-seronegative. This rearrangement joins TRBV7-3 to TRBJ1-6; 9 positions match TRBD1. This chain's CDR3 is CASSLVPPGQGNSPLHF. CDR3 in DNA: TGTGCCAGCAGCTTAGTACCGCCGGGACAGGGAAATTCACCCCTCCACTTT.